The TCR beta chain described here comes from a study of Graves' ophthalmopathy and Graves' hyperthyroidism. The overall study: Untreated patients at initial diagnosis provided peripheral blood.

In regard to this clonotype: What it binds is not known.

V gave up 4 bases and J gave up 7 bases, with 10 bases separating them. The CDR3 has 12 residues. From germline, CDR1 is SGHDN and CDR2 FVKESK. Ophthalmopathy donors' eye disease showed moderate-to-severe activity, CAS of at least 3, NOSPECS of at least 4 and duration under 3 months. The study's findings and limits: Discrimination between ophthalmopathy and stable hyperthyroidism by a 13-signature model showed roughly 88% sensitivity and more than 65% specificity.

RNA transcripts provided the template for amplifying TCR beta CDR3 regions. The library came from an HTBI-primed first-round RT-PCR and a second-round multiplex PCR. TCRdb re-called the multiplex PCR reads through MiXCR, storing one row per CDR3 protein. The table lists about 640,000 distinct CDR3 sequences, roughly two fifths of them singletons. The sequenced sample was peripheral blood. The chain has TRBV14 and TRBJ1-1; D perhaps matches TRBD1 (5 bases). The receptor comes from an adult man with Graves' ophthalmopathy. The CDR3 bases are TGTGCCAGCAGCCCCCGACAGCTTGAAGCTTTCTTT. Translated, it gives CASSPRQLEAFF.